This T cell receptor (beta chain) originates from a study of blood T cell repertoires in COVID-19. This CDR3 has 15 amino acids. Trimming took 5 bases from V and 0 from J, leaving 11 bases between them. Germline CDR1 is WSHSY and CDR2 is SAAADI. Only in-frame clones appear in the TCRdb table, and some are missing; sequencing was by immunoSEQ multiplex PCR. The sample lists approximately 70,000 clones, roughly three quarters occurring once. The TCR comes from a woman aged 50 to 60 with acute or convalescent COVID-19. This chain connects TRBV10-2 to TRBJ1-5; the D gene is possibly TRBD1 (6 bases). What was sequenced was peripheral blood. CDR3 sequence reads: CASSQDSHSNQPQHF. Here the CDR3 DNA reads TGCGCCAGCAGTCAGGACAGTCATAGCAATCAGCCCCAGCATTTT.